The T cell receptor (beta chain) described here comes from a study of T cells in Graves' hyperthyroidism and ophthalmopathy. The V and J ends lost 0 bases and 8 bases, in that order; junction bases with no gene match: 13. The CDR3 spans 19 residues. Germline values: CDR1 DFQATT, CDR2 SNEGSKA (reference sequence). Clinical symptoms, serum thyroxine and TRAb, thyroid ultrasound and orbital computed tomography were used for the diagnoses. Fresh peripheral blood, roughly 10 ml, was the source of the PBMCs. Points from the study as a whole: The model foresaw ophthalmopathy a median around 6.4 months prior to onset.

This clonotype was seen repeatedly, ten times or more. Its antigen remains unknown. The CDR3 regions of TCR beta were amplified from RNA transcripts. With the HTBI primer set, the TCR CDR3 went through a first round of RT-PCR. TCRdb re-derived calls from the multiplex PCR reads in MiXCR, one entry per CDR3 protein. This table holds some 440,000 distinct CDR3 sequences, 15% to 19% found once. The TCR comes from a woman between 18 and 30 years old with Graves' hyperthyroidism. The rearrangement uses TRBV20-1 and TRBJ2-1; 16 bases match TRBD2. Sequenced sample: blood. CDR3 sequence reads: CSARDNRGTSGRATYEQFF. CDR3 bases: TGCAGTGCTAGAGATAACAGGGGGACTAGCGGGAGGGCCACATATGAGCAGTTCTTC.